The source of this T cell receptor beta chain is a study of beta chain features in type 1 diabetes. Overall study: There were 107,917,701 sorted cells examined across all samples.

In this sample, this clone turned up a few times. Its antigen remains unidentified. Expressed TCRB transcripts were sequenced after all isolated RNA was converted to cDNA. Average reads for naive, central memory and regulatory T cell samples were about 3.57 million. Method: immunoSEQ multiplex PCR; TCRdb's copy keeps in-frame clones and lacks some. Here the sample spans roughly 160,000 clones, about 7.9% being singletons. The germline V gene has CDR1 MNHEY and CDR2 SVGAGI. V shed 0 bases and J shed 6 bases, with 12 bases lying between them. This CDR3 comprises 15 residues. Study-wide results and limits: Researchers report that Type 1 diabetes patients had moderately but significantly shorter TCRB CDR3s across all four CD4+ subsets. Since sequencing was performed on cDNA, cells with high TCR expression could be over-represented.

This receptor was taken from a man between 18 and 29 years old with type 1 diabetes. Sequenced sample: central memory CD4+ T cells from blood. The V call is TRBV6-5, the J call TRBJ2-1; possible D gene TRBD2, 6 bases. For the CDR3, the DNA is TGTGCCAGCAGTTACTCCGGGAGATCTTCCAATGAGCAGTTCTTC. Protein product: CASSYSGRSSNEQFF.